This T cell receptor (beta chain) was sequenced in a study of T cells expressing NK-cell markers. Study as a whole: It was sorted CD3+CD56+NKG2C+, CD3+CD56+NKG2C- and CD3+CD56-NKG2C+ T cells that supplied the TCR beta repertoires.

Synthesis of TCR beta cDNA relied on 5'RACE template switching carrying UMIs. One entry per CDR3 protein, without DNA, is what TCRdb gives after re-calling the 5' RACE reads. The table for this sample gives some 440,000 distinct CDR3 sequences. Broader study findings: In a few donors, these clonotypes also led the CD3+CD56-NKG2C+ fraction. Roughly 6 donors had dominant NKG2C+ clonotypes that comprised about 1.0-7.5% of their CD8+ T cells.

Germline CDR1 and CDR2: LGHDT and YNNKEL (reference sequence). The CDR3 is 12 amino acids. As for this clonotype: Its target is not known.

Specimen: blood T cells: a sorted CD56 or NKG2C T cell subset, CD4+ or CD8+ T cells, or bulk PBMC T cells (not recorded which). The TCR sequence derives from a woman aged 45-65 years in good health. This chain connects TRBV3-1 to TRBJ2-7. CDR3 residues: CASSQVAYEQYF.